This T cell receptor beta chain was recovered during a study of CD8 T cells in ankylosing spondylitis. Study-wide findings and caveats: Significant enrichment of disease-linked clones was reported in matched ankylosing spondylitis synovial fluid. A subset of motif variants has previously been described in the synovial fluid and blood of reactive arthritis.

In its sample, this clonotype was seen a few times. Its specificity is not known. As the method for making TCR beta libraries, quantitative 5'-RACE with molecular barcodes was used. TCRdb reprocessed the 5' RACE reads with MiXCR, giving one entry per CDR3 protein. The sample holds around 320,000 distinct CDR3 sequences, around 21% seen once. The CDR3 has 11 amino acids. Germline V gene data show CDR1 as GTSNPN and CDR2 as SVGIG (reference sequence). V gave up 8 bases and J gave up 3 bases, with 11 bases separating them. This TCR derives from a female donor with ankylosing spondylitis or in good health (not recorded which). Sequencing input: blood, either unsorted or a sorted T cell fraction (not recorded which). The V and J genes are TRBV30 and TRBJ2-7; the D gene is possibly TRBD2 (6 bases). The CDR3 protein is CAGGNFYEQYF. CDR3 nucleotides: TGTGCCGGAGGGAACTTCTACGAGCAGTACTTC.